This T cell receptor (beta chain) was profiled in a study of CD8 T cells in ankylosing spondylitis (TCRdb year 2017). Regarding the complete study: The study profiled T cell receptor beta repertoires in healthy donors and ankylosing spondylitis patients to find disease-linked TCR variants. The whole study cohort included about a hundred healthy donors and about two dozen ankylosing spondylitis patients. Peripheral blood was sampled, and synovial fluid was additionally collected from ankylosing spondylitis patients.

The sample holds a few counts of this clonotype. The specificity of this receptor is unknown. Per-nucleotide qualities are absent, and no much larger clonotype sits a single base away. The reads were generated on an Illumina HiSeq 2500. TCR beta libraries were prepared by quantitative 5'-RACE with molecular barcodes. The study's processing was this. To identify disease-linked TCR variants, a new computational method was used, one built on a probabilistic model of VDJ rearrangement. TCRdb reprocessed the public reads (quality trimming at Q25 with fastp, clone calling with MiXCR) and kept in-frame beta chains. Every entry covers one CDR3 protein and lists the most common genes and DNA from its rows. These V and J calls originate from TCRdb's pipeline instead of the authors' own analysis. This sample is represented by 800,000 to 900,000 distinct CDR3 sequences; 10% to 15% of them were singletons. The top ten clonotypes cover just over 0.5% of the sample.

From the cysteine up to the phenylalanine, the CDR3 has a length of 15 residues. Of the read, only the CDR3 DNA is kept; its 45 bases are in frame from base 1. Deletion took 0 bases off V and 8 bases off J, with a span of 14 bases between the germline ends. For CDR1 and CDR2, the germline V gene (reference sequence) lists MNHEY and SMNVEV. Study-wide findings and limitations: In peripheral blood, the disease-linked clones were found at relatively low frequencies and had a CD8+ phenotype. A TCR beta motif made up of several highly homologous amino acid variants appeared to be characteristic of blood from ankylosing spondylitis patients. The disease-linked clones were reported as significantly enriched in matched synovial fluid samples from ankylosing spondylitis patients. Some motif variants had previously been reported in the synovial fluid and blood of reactive arthritis patients, which suggests shared mechanisms of disease initiation.

Material: blood, either unsorted or a sorted T cell fraction (not recorded which). The chain uses TRBV27 and TRBJ2-1, with the D gene uncertain. The receptor was isolated from a male donor with ankylosing spondylitis. The nucleotide sequence is given as TGTGCCAGCAGTTTATCTTACCCGACGAGCGATGAGCAGTTCTTC. The resulting protein is CASSLSYPTSDEQFF.